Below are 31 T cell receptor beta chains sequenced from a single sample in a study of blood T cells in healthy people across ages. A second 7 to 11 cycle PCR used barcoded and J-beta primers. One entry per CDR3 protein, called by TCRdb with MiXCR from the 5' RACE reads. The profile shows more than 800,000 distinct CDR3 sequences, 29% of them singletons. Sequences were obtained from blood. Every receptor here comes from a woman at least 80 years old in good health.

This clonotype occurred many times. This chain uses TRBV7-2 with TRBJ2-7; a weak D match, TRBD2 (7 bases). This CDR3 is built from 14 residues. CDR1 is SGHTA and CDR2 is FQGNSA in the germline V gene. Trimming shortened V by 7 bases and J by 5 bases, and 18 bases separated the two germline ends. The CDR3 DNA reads TGTGCCAGCACCAAACTCGGGGGGCTAGACGAGCAGTACTTC. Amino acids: CASTKLGGLDEQYF.

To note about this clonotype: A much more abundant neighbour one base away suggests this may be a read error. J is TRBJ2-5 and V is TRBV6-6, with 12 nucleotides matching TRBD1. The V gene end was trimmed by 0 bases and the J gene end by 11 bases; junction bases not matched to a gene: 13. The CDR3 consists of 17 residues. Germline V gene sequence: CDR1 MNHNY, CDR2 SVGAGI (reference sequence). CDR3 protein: CASSYSRGIGTGGKQYF. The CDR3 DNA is TGTGCCAGCAGTTACTCGAGGGGGATAGGGACAGGGGGCAAGCAGTACTTC.

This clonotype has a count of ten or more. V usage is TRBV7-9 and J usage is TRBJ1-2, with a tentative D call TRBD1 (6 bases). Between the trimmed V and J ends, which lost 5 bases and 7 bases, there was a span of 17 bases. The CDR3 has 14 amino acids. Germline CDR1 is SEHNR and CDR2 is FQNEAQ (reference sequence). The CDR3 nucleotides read TGTGCCAGCAGCCTAGACAGGCTGTGGTCTGGCTACACCTTC. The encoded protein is CASSLDRLWSGYTF.

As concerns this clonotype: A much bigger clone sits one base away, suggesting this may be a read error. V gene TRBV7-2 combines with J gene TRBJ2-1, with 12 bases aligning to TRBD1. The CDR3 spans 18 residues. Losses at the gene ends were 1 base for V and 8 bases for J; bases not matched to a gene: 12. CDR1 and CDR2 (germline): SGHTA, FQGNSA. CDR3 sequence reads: CASSLGLLGQGAWDEQFF. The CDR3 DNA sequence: TGTGCCAGCAGCTTAGGTCTCCTGGGACAGGGGGCTTGGGATGAGCAGTTCTTC.

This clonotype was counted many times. The CDR3 DNA is TGTGCCAGCAGTTCTAGGGAGGAGCGGGAGTACCTATATGGCTACACCTTC. It encodes CASSSREEREYLYGYTF. V and J are TRBV12-3 or TRBV12-4 and TRBJ1-2; D is ambiguous. The V gene lost 4 bases and the J gene lost 5 bases, with 23 bases spanning the gap. This CDR3 is 17 amino acids long.

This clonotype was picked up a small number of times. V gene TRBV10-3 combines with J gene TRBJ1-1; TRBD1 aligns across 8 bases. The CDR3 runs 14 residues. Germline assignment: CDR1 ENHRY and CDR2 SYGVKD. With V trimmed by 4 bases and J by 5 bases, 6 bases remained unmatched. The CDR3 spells CAISVQGARTEAFF. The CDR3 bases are TGTGCCATCAGTGTGCAGGGGGCGCGGACTGAAGCTTTCTTT.

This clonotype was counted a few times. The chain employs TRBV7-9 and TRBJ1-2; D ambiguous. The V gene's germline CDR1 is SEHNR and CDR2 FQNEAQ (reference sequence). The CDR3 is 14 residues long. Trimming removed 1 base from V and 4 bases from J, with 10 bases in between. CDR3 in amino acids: CASSLGGLLYGYTF. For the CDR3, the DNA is TGTGCCAGCAGCTTAGGAGGCCTCCTCTATGGCTACACCTTC. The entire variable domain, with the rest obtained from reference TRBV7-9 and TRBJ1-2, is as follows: DTGVSQNPRHKITKRGQNVTFRCDPISEHNRLYWYRQTLGQGPEFLTYFQNEAQLEKSRLLSDRFSAERPKGSFSTLEIQRTEQGDSAMYLCASSLGGLLYGYTFGSGTRLTVV.

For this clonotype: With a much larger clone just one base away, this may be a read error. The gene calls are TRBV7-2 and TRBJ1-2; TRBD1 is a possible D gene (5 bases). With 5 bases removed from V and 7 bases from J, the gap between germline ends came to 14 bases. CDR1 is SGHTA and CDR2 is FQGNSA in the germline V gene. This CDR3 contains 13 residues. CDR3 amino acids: CASSGGTSSGYTF. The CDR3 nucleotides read TGTGCCAGCAGCGGCGGGACTTCGTCTGGCTACACCTTC.

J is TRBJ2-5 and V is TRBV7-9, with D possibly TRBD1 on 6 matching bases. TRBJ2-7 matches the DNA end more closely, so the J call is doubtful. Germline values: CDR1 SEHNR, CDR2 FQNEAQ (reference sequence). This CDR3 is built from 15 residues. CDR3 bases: TGTGCCAGCAGCGCCCAACAGGGATTAGGCTACGAGCAGTACTTC. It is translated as CASSAQQGLGYEQYF.

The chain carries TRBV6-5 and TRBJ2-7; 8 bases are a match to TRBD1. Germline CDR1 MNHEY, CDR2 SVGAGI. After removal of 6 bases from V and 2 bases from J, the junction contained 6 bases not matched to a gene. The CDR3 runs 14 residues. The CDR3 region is CASSYDRGTYEQYF. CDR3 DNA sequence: TGTGCCAGCAGCTATGACAGGGGAACCTACGAGCAGTACTTC.

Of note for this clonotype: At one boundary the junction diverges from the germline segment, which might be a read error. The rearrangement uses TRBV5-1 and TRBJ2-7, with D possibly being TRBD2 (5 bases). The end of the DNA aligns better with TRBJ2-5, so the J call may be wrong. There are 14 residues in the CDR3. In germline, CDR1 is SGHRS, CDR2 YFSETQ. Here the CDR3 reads CVSSLAGVGETQYF. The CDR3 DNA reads TGCGTCAGCAGCCTCGCGGGCGTCGGCGAGACCCAGTACTTC.

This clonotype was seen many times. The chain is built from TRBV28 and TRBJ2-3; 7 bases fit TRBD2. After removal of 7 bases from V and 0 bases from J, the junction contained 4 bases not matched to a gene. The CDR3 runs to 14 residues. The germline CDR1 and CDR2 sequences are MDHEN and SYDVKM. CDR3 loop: CASIPGGSTDTQYF. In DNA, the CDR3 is TGTGCCAGCATTCCCGGGGGGAGCACAGATACGCAGTATTTT. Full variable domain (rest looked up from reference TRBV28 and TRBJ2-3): DVKVTQSSRYLVKRTGEKVFLECVQDMDHENMFWYRQDPGLGLRLIYFSYDVKMKEKGDIPEGYSVSREKKERFSLILESASTNQTSMYLCASIPGGSTDTQYFGPGTRLTVL.

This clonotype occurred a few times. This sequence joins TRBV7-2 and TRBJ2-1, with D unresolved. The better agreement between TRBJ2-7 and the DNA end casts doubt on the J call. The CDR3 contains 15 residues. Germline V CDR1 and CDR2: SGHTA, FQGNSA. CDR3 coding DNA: TGTGCCAGCAGCTTAGCTTTGAGCTCCTACAATGAGCAGTACTTC. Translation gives CASSLALSSYNEQYF.

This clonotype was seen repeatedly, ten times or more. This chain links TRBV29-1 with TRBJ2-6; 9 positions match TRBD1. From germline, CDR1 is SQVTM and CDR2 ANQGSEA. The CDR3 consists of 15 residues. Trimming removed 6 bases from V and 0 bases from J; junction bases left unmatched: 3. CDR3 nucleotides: TGCAGCGTCCGGACAGGGGCCTCTGGGGCCAACGTCCTGACTTTC. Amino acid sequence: CSVRTGASGANVLTF.

CDR3 nucleotide sequence: TGTGCCAGCAGCACGCAACCCCCTCAGAGCCAAGAGACCCAGTACTTC. This translates into CASSTQPPQSQETQYF. The V call is TRBV5-5, the J call TRBJ2-5; unclear D gene. The CDR3 length is 16 residues. The germline gives CDR1 SGHKS, CDR2 YYEKEE (reference sequence). V lost 4 bases to trimming and J lost 1 base, with 17 bases between them.

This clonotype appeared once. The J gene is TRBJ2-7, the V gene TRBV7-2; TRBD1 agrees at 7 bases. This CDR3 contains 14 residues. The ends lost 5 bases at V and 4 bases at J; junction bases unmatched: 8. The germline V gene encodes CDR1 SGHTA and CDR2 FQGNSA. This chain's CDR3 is CASSTGQPGYEQYF. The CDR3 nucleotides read TGTGCCAGCAGCACGGGACAGCCCGGATACGAGCAGTACTTC.

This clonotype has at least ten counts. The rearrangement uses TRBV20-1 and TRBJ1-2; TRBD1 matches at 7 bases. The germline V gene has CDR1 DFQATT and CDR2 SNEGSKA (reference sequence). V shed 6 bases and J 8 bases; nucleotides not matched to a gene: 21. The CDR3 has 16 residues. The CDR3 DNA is TGCAGTGCGCCGGCGTCGGGACAGATATGGGCCGCCGGCTACACCTTC. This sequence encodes CSAPASGQIWAAGYTF.

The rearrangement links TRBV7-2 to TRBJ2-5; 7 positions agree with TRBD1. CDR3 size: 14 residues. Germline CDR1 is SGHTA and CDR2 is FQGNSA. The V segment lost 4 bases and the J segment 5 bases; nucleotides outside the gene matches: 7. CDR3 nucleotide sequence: TGTGCCAGCAGCTCCGACAGGGAACAGGAGACCCAGTACTTC. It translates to CASSSDREQETQYF.

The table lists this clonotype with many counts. Here the CDR3 DNA reads TGTGCCAGCAGCTTGGACGGGGGGTCCGCGGATGCGCAGTATTTT. Amino acid sequence: CASSLDGGSADAQYF. The rearrangement uses TRBV7-2 and TRBJ2-3; 7 bases are shared with TRBD2. Trimming removed 3 bases from V and 10 bases from J; junction bases left unmatched: 13. Germline CDR1 reads SGHTA; CDR2 reads FQGNSA. The CDR3 is 15 amino acids.

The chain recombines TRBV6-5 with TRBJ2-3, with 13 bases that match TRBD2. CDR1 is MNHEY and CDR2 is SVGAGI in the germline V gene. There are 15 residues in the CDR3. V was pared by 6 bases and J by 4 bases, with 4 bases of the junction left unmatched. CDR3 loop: CASRLLAGGSDTQYF. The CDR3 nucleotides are TGTGCCAGCAGGCTACTAGCGGGAGGGTCAGATACGCAGTATTTT.

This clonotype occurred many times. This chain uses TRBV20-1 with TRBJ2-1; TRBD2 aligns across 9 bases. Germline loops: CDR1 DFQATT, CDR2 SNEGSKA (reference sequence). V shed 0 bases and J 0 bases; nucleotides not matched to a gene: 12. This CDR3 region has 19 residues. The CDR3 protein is CSARDQGSGGPSSYNEQFF. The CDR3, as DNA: TGCAGTGCTAGAGATCAGGGGAGCGGGGGGCCGAGCTCCTACAATGAGCAGTTCTTC.

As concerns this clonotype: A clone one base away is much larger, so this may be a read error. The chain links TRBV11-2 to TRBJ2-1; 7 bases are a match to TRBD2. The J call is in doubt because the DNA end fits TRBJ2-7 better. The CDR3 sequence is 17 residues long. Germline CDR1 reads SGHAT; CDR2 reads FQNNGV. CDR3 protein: CASSPKVSSGPYNEQYF. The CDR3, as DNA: TGTGCCAGCAGCCCCAAGGTCTCTAGCGGACCATACAATGAGCAGTACTTC.

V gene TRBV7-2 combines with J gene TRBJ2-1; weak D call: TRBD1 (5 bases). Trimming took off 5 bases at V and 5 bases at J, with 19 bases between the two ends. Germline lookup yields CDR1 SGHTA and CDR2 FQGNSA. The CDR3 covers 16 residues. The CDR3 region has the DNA TGTGCCAGCAGCCAAAAGGCAGGGCTAAGGCACAATGAGCAGTTCTTC. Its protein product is CASSQKAGLRHNEQFF.

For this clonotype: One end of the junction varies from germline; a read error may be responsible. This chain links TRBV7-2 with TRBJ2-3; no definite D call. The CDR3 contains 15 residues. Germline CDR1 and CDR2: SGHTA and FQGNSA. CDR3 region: CVSSLNRASTDTQYF. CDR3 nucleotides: TGTGTCAGCAGCTTAAATCGGGCCAGCACAGATACGCAGTATTTT.

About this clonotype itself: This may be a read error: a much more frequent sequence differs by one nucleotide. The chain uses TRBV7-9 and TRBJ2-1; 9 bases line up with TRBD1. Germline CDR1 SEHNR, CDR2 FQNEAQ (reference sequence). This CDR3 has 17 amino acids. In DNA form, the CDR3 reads TGTGCCAGCAGCTTCACAGGGGGCGCGTCCTCCTACAATGGGCAGTTCTTC. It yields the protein CASSFTGGASSYNGQFF.

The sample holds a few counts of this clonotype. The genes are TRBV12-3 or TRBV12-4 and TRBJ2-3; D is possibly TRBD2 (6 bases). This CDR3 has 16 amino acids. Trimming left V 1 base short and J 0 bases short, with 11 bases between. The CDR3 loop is CASSLEGGVSTDTQYF. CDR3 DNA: TGTGCCAGCAGTTTAGAAGGAGGGGTGAGCACAGATACGCAGTATTTT.

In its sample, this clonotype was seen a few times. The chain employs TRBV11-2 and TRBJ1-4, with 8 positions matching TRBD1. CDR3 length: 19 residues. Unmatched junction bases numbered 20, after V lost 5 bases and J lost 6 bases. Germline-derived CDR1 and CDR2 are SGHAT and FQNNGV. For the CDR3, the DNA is TGTGCCAGCAGCCCCCCCCGAGGGACAGGCAACTTAGGGGATGAAAAACTGTTTTTT. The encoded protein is CASSPPRGTGNLGDEKLFF.

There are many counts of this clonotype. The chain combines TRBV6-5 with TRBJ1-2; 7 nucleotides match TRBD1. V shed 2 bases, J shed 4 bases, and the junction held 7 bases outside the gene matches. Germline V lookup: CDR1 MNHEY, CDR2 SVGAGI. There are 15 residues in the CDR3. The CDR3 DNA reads TGTGCCAGCAGTTACCGACAGGGTGGAAGCTATGGCTACACCTTC. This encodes CASSYRQGGSYGYTF.

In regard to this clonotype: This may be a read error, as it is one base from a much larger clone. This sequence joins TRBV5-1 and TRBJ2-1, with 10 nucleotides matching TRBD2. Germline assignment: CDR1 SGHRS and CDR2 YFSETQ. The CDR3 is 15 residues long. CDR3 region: CVSSPDSGGYNEQFF. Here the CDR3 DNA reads TGCGTCAGCAGCCCGGATAGCGGGGGGTACAATGAGCAGTTCTTC.

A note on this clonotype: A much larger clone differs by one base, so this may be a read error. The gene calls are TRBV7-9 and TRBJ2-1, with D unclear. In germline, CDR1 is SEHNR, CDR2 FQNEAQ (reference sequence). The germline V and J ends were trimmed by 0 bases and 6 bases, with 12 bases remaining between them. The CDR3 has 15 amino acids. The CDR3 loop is CASSLAVQVRNEQFF. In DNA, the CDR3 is TGTGCCAGCAGCTTAGCGGTTCAGGTTCGCAATGAGCAGTTCTTC.

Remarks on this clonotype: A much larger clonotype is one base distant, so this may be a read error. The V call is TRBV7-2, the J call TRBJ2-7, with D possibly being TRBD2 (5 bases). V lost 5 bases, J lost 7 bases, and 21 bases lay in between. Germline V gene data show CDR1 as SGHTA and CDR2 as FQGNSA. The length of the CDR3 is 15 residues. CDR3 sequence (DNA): TGTGCCAGCAGCAGGGTAGCGATAGCCTACAATGAGCAGTACTTC. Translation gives CASSRVAIAYNEQYF.